Sequencing of this TCR beta chain was carried out in a study of T cells after yellow fever vaccination. General study results and limits: Although the secondary response was weaker, it peaked faster, at day 5 versus 15.

The germline CDR1 and CDR2 sequences are LGHDT and YNNKEL (reference sequence). V was pared by 5 bases and J by 4 bases, with 11 bases between. The CDR3 consists of 13 residues. This clonotype was counted only a few times. Its target is not known. Template-switching 5'RACE yielded the TCR cDNA; a universal primer site and UMIs were added in the process. A single record per CDR3 protein comes from TCRdb applying MiXCR to the 5' RACE reads. The data show around 200,000 distinct CDR3 sequences, roughly 11% seen once. This TCR derives from a young man who received the YFV17D yellow fever vaccine. Sample: CD8+ T cells sorted from PBMCs, taken 15 days after the yellow fever booster vaccination. The J gene is TRBJ1-1, the V gene TRBV3-1; maybe TRBD1 (6 bases). The CDR3 region is CASSNRQVTEAFF. The CDR3 DNA is TGTGCCAGCAGCAATCGACAGGTCACTGAAGCTTTCTTT.